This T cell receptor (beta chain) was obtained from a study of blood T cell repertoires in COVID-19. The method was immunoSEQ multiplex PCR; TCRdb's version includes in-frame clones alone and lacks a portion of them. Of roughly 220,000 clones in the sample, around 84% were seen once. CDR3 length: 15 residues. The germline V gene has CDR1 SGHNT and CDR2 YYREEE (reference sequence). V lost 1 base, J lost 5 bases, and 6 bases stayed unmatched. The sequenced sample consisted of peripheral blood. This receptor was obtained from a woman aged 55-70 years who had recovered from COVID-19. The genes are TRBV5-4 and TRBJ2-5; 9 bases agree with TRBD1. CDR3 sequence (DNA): TGTGCCAGCAGCTTGAAACAGGGGGCCTGGGAGACCCAGTACTTC. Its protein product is CASSLKQGAWETQYF.